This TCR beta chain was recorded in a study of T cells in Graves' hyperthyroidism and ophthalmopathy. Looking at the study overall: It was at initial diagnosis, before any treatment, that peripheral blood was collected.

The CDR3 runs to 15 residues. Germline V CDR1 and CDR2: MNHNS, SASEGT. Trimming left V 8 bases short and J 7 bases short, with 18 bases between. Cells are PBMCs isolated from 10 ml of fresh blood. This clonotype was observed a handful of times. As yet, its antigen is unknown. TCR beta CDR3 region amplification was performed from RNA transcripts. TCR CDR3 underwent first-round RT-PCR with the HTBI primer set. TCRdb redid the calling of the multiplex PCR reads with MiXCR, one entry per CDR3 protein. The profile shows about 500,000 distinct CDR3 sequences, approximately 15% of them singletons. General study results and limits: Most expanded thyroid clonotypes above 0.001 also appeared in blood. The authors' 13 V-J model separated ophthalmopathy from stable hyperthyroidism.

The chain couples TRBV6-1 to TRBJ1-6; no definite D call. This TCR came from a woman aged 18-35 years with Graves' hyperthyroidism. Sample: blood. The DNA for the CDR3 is TGTGCCAGCTTGGTGGTCGGGATCCTAAATTCACCCCTCCACTTT. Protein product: CASLVVGILNSPLHF.